A single sample is the source of the 6 T cell receptor beta chains below, sequenced in a study of blood T cell repertoires in COVID-19 (dated by TCRdb to 2020 to 2021). The library was produced with the immunoSEQ multiplex PCR assay. What TCRdb holds here is the immuneACCESS table cut down to in-frame rearrangements. Part of the clones is not present; checked against another copy, under half of the missing clones reflect an unresolved V gene, and the others are unexplained. The sample data list a few hundred thousand clones, and approximately 80% of these were observed just once. Clones ranked in the top ten supply over 1.2% of the sample. The specimen was peripheral blood. Receptor source: a woman in her forties who had recovered from COVID-19.

The V and J genes are TRBV5-6 and TRBJ1-2, with D possibly TRBD1 on 5 matching bases. Trimming stripped 0 bases from V and 12 bases from J, with 9 bases between. The germline CDR1 and CDR2 sequences are SGHDT and YYEEEE. The CDR3 has 11 amino acids. CDR3 nucleotides: TGTGCCAGCAGCTTGGCCGGGGGTCACACCTTC. Its translation: CASSLAGGHTF.

This clone was counted once. This chain uses TRBV19 with TRBJ2-7; tentative D call: TRBD1 (5 bases). CDR3 length: 16 amino acids. Trimming shortened V by 3 bases and J by 4 bases, and 19 bases separated the two germline ends. From germline, CDR1 is LNHDA and CDR2 SQIVND (reference sequence). The CDR3 nucleotides are TGTGCCAGTAGTATTGGACCCCAGGGCCTGGGTTACGAGCAGTACTTC. It translates to CASSIGPQGLGYEQYF.

The rearrangement uses TRBV3-1 (or the pseudogene TRBV3-2) and TRBJ2-2, with D maybe TRBD2 (6 bases). This CDR3 region has 17 residues. Trimming took off 1 base at V and 5 bases at J, with 17 bases between the two ends. The germline gives CDR1 LGHDT, CDR2 YNNKEL (reference sequence). In nucleotides, the CDR3 is TGTGCCAGCAGCCAAGCCGGCGGGGCGAATCCTACCGGGGAGCTGTTTTTT. It yields the protein CASSQAGGANPTGELFF.

This clone came up once. The CDR3: CASSPLTGDGYEQYF. CDR3 coding DNA: TGTGCCAGCTCACCACTGACAGGGGACGGTTACGAGCAGTACTTC. The rearrangement links TRBV18 to TRBJ2-7; 8 bases align to TRBD1. The CDR3 contains 15 residues. Losses at the gene ends were 1 base for V and 4 bases for J; bases not matched to a gene: 6. Germline V lookup: CDR1 KGHSH, CDR2 LQKENI.

The chain uses TRBV6-6 and TRBJ2-3; 8 bases agree with TRBD2. With V trimmed by 7 bases and J by 2 bases, 5 bases remained unmatched. Germline CDR1 is MNHNY and CDR2 is SVGAGI (reference sequence). This CDR3 is built from 14 residues. CDR3 DNA: TGTGCCAGCAAAGGCGGGGGGTACACAGATACGCAGTATTTT. Its translation is CASKGGGYTDTQYF.

The gene calls are TRBV11-2 and TRBJ1-4, with 7 positions matching TRBD1. The ends lost 4 bases at V and 5 bases at J; junction bases unmatched: 16. The CDR3 is 18 residues long. Germline CDR1 is SGHAT and CDR2 is FQNNGV. This CDR3 is CASSSPRPAQGTNEKLFF. The CDR3 nucleotides read TGTGCCAGCAGCTCCCCCCGGCCGGCACAGGGGACGAATGAAAAACTGTTTTTT.